A single sample is the source of the 2 T cell receptor beta chains below, sequenced in a study of T-cell reconstitution after alpha-beta-depleted transplantation in children (dated by TCRdb to the mid-2010s). Library preparation was by PCR. Sequencing was carried out with an Illumina HiSeq 2500. To normalize quantification of the TCRbeta repertoire, the TCR libraries were built with molecular barcoding that relied on unique molecular identifiers. The public sequencing data were trimmed at Q25 with fastp and processed into clonotypes with MiXCR by TCRdb, which kept only in-frame beta chains. Rows are unified per CDR3 protein, each entry keeping the most common DNA and genes. This sample holds around 680,000 distinct CDR3 sequences; approximately 17% were observed only once. Clones ranked in the top ten supply approximately 1% of the sample. This sample comprised PBMCs from the stem cell graft donor, obtained from the stem cell graft. These receptor sequences come from a human donor who donated a stem cell graft to a child with acute myeloid leukemia.

The rearrangement joins TRBV15 to TRBJ2-7; TRBD1 matches 7 bases. The V segment lost 2 bases and the J segment 7 bases; nucleotides outside the gene matches: 8. The CDR3 has 14 amino acids. Germline CDR1 reads LNHNV; CDR2 reads YYDKDF (reference sequence). Here the CDR3 DNA reads TGTGCCACCAGCAGATCGGGACAGCTTGGAGAGCAGTACTTC. The encoded protein is CATSRSGQLGEQYF. Supplemented by reference TRBV15 and TRBJ2-7, the full variable domain reads DAMVIQNPRYQVTQFGKPVTLSCSQTLNHNVMYWYQQKSSQAPKLLFHYYDKDFNNEADTPDNFQSRRPNTSFCFLDIRSPGLGDTAMYLCATSRSGQLGEQYFGPGTRLTVT.

The chain has TRBV11-1 and TRBJ2-1; 10 bases map to TRBD1. The germline V gene has CDR1 SGHAT and CDR2 FQDESV (reference sequence). Losses at the gene ends were 10 bases for V and 6 bases for J; bases not matched to a gene: 15. The CDR3 is made up of 16 amino acids. The CDR3 here is CAMSRVGQGFGNEQFF. The CDR3 DNA follows: TGTGCCATGAGCCGGGTGGGACAGGGGTTTGGCAATGAGCAGTTCTTC.